The next 7 T cell receptor beta chains were all read from a single sample in a study of cytomegalovirus exposure and HLA in healthy donors. Using immunoSEQ multiplex PCR, the repertoire was profiled, and TCRdb retains in-frame clones only, with some absent. Among 250,000 to 400,000 clones listed, roughly 86% were seen once. The specimen sequenced was PBMCs. These receptors all stem from a young man in good health and CMV-seronegative.

The chain employs TRBV6-5 and TRBJ1-6; 9 nucleotides agree with TRBD1. The ends lost 0 bases at V and 6 bases at J; junction bases unmatched: 3. Germline lookup yields CDR1 MNHEY and CDR2 SVGAGI. CDR3 length: 16 amino acids. The DNA for the CDR3 is TGTGCCAGCAGTTACTCTTGGACAGGGGTTAATTCACCCCTCCACTTT. Encoded protein: CASSYSWTGVNSPLHF.

V is TRBV12-5 and J is TRBJ1-4; 7 bases are shared with TRBD1. CDR1 is LGHNT, CDR2 FRNRAP, per germline. With 3 bases clipped from V and 6 bases from J, the junction kept 4 bases outside the gene matches. There are 14 residues in the CDR3. CDR3 amino acids: CASGFRQGDEKLFF. DNA of the CDR3: TGTGCTAGTGGTTTCAGACAGGGTGATGAAAAACTGTTTTTT. The full variable domain, in which reference TRBV12-5 and TRBJ1-4 provide the parts outside the CDR3, is DARVTQTPRHKVTEMGQEVTMRCQPILGHNTVFWYRQTMMQGLELLAYFRNRAPLDDSGMPKDRFSAEMPDATLATLKIQPSEPRDSAVYFCASGFRQGDEKLFFGSGTQLSVL.

The rearrangement uses TRBV6-6 and TRBJ2-1, with TRBD1 identical over 10 bases. V lost 3 bases to trimming and J lost 6 bases; unmatched junction nucleotides: 2. CDR3 length: 14 residues. CDR1 MNHNY and CDR2 SVGAGI come from the germline V gene (reference sequence). CDR3: CASSYRTGGNEQFF. In DNA, the CDR3 is TGTGCCAGCAGTTATCGGACAGGGGGCAATGAGCAGTTCTTC.

The V and J genes are TRBV27 and TRBJ2-7; 8 nucleotides match TRBD2. V was clipped by 4 bases and J by 3 bases; unmatched bases: 2. In germline, CDR1 is MNHEY, CDR2 SMNVEV (reference sequence). This CDR3 spans 13 amino acids. This CDR3 reads CASSSGGDYEQYF. The CDR3 bases are TGTGCCAGCAGTTCCGGGGGGGACTACGAGCAGTACTTC.

The chain carries TRBV7-8 and TRBJ1-1, with D uncertain. CDR1 is SGHVS and CDR2 is FQNEAQ in the germline V gene. The CDR3 loop spans 15 amino acids. V was clipped by 7 bases and J by 0 bases, with 15 bases between them. In DNA, the CDR3 is TGTGCCAGCACCCCCTACGGTAGCATGAACACTGAAGCTTTCTTT. Translated: CASTPYGSMNTEAFF.

The rearrangement links TRBV6-5 to TRBJ1-6; the D gene is possibly TRBD1 (5 bases). Germline lookup yields CDR1 MNHEY and CDR2 SVGAGI. The CDR3 spans 15 residues. The germline V and J ends were trimmed by 6 bases and 7 bases, with 16 bases remaining between them. CDR3 DNA sequence: TGTGCCAGCAGCCGAAGGCAGGAGGGGAATTCACCCCTCCACTTT. As protein: CASSRRQEGNSPLHF.

The CDR3 is CASSSGQVWVEQFF. The CDR3 nucleotides read TGTGCCAGCAGTTCAGGACAGGTTTGGGTTGAGCAGTTCTTC. The chain combines TRBV27 with TRBJ2-1; 7 nucleotides align to TRBD1. Germline V CDR1 and CDR2: MNHEY, SMNVEV (reference sequence). J gave up 9 bases and V 4 bases, and 9 bases lay outside the gene matches. This CDR3 region has 14 residues.